These 31 T cell receptor beta chains were sequenced from one sample in a study of cytomegalovirus exposure and HLA in healthy donors. With 60 Vbeta and 13 Jbeta primers, the PCR was carried out. Clones were sequenced by immunoSEQ multiplex PCR, and TCRdb holds only the in-frame ones, with some missing. The sample has more than 150,000 clones, roughly nine tenths seen once. Sequences were obtained from PBMCs. The source is a girl under three years old in good health and CMV-seronegative.

This rearrangement joins TRBV5-1 to TRBJ2-7, with 7 bases matching TRBD2. The CDR3 covers 15 residues. Germline V gene lookup returns CDR1 SGHRS and CDR2 YFSETQ. V gave up 0 bases and J gave up 0 bases; unmatched junction bases: 3. In DNA form, the CDR3 reads TGCGCCAGCAGCTTGGTGGGGGGGAGCTCCTACGAGCAGTACTTC. Protein: CASSLVGGSSYEQYF.

This rearrangement joins TRBV4-1 to TRBJ2-7; D possibly corresponds to TRBD2 (6 bases). This CDR3 contains 19 residues. Germline V gene sequence: CDR1 MGHRA, CDR2 YSYEKL. Trimming took off 8 bases at V and 4 bases at J, with 33 bases between the two ends. For the CDR3, the DNA is TGCGCCAGCCAATCCAGGACCGGGACTGAGAGTACAGGACCTTACGAGCAGTACTTC. It translates to CASQSRTGTESTGPYEQYF.

The rearrangement joins TRBV2 to TRBJ2-5; 10 bases map to TRBD2. Germline CDR1 is SNHLY and CDR2 is FYNNEI. The CDR3 runs 15 residues. J gave up 0 bases and V 6 bases, and 4 bases lay outside the gene matches. The CDR3 protein is CASRTTSGYQETQYF. CDR3 in DNA: TGTGCCAGCAGGACGACTAGCGGGTACCAAGAGACCCAGTACTTC.

The chain employs TRBV5-1 and TRBJ2-7; no clear D. The CDR3 length is 12 residues. Trimming pared 4 bases from V and 1 base from J, leaving 6 bases between. In germline, CDR1 is SGHRS, CDR2 YFSETQ. CDR3 nucleotides: TGCGCCAGCAGCCCCCCGTCCTACGAGCAGTACTTC. Amino acids: CASSPPSYEQYF. The variable domain in full, completed from reference TRBV5-1 and TRBJ2-7, reads KAGVTQTPRYLIKTRGQQVTLSCSPISGHRSVSWYQQTPGQGLQFLFEYFSETQRNKGNFPGRFSGRQFSNSRSEMNVSTLELGDSALYLCASSPPSYEQYFGPGTRLTVT.

J is TRBJ1-1 and V is TRBV6-1, with TRBD1 matching 7 bases. In germline, CDR1 is MNHNS, CDR2 SASEGT. With 7 bases clipped from V and 10 bases from J, the junction kept 15 bases outside the gene matches. This CDR3 has 14 residues. The CDR3, as DNA: TGTGCCAGCACCGTCGGGGTTTTCCAGGGGGGAGCTTTCTTT. This gives the protein CASTVGVFQGGAFF.

The rearrangement joins TRBV7-9 to TRBJ1-1, with D hard to call. The length of the CDR3 is 11 residues. Trimming stripped 8 bases from V and 3 bases from J, with 7 bases between. Looked up from germline, CDR1 is SEHNR and CDR2 is FQNEAQ (reference sequence). The DNA of the CDR3 is TGTGCCAGCCCGGGAGACACTGAAGCTTTCTTT. This translates into CASPGDTEAFF.

The V gene is TRBV10-3, the J gene TRBJ1-4, with a tentative D call TRBD1 (5 bases). Germline CDR1 ENHRY, CDR2 SYGVKD. This CDR3 region has 15 residues. Trimming pared 8 bases from V and 0 bases from J, leaving 13 bases between. The CDR3 reads CAIGSAGATNEKLFF. The CDR3 nucleotides are TGTGCCATCGGATCCGCGGGGGCAACTAATGAAAAACTGTTTTTT.

This clone was found once. The chain recombines TRBV4-1 with TRBJ2-4; 7 nucleotides align to TRBD2. The CDR3 covers 17 residues. Germline CDR1 is MGHRA and CDR2 is YSYEKL. V lost 3 bases, J lost 3 bases, and 11 bases stayed unmatched. The CDR3 protein is CASSQLGRELSKNIQYF. In nucleotides, the CDR3 is TGCGCCAGCAGCCAGTTAGGGCGGGAGTTGAGCAAAAACATTCAGTACTTC.

This rearrangement joins TRBV9 to TRBJ1-2; unclear D gene. With 0 bases removed from V and 4 bases from J, the gap between germline ends came to 16 bases. Germline CDR1 is SGDLS and CDR2 is YYNGEE. This CDR3 contains 16 residues. The CDR3 sequence is CASSVEQVGRLYGYTF. The CDR3 DNA follows: TGTGCCAGCAGCGTAGAGCAGGTGGGGAGACTCTATGGCTACACCTTC.

DNA for the CDR3: TGTGCCATCGGAACGGGAAGCTACGAGCAGTACTTC. Amino acids: CAIGTGSYEQYF. This chain uses TRBV10-3 with TRBJ2-7, with D possibly matching TRBD2 (5 bases). V lost 8 bases and J lost 3, with 11 bases in between. The germline gives CDR1 ENHRY, CDR2 SYGVKD. This CDR3 has 12 amino acids.

The chain joins TRBV7-2 to TRBJ2-3, with a weak D call TRBD2 (6 bases). This CDR3 contains 13 residues. V dropped 5 bases and J dropped 2 bases, with 8 bases sitting between them. The V gene's germline CDR1 is SGHTA and CDR2 FQGNSA. The CDR3 is CASSLDYTDTQYF. The CDR3 DNA follows: TGTGCCAGCAGCCTGGACTACACAGATACGCAGTATTTT. Together with reference TRBV7-2 and TRBJ2-3, the CDR3 gives the full variable domain: GAGVSQSPSNKVTEKGKDVELRCDPISGHTALYWYRQSLGQGLEFLIYFQGNSAPDKSGLPSDRFSAERTGGSVSTLTIQRTQQEDSAVYLCASSLDYTDTQYFGPGTRLTVL.

The genes are TRBV5-5 and TRBJ1-1, with 8 bases lining up with TRBD1. Per the germline V gene, CDR1 is SGHKS and CDR2 is YYEKEE (reference sequence). Germline trimming cut 2 bases from V and 1 base from J; bases unmatched to any gene: 13. This CDR3 has 18 amino acids. This chain's CDR3 is CASSLGTTGGGGNTEAFF. CDR3 DNA: TGTGCCAGCAGCTTAGGTACTACAGGGGGAGGTGGGAACACTGAAGCTTTCTTT.

The V and J genes are TRBV30 and TRBJ1-5; 7 bases match TRBD1. The CDR3 contains 13 residues. V lost 5 bases to trimming and J lost 3 bases; unmatched junction nucleotides: 4. The V gene's germline CDR1 is GTSNPN and CDR2 SVGIG (reference sequence). The CDR3 DNA reads TGTGCCTGGGGGGACAGCCCCAATCAGCCCCAGCATTTT. This gives the protein CAWGDSPNQPQHF.

The gene calls are TRBV5-4 and TRBJ1-1; 9 bases map to TRBD1. V trimming: 0 bases; J trimming: 0 bases; junction bases outside the gene matches: 6. Germline V gives CDR1 SGHNT, CDR2 YYREEE (reference sequence). The CDR3 contains 17 residues. This CDR3 is CASSLVGQGKMNTEAFF. CDR3 DNA sequence: TGTGCCAGCAGCTTGGTAGGACAGGGGAAAATGAACACTGAAGCTTTCTTT.

The J gene is TRBJ1-2, the V gene TRBV10-3, with D possibly TRBD1 on 5 matching bases. The V end was cut by 0 bases, the J end by 6 bases, with 5 bases between. CDR1 and CDR2 from the germline V gene are ENHRY and SYGVKD. This CDR3 is built from 12 residues. This CDR3 reads CAISESGDGYTF. As DNA, the CDR3 is TGTGCCATCAGTGAGTCAGGGGATGGCTACACCTTC.

V and J are TRBV7-9 and TRBJ1-2; TRBD1 might be the D (5 bases). V lost 6 bases, J lost 4 bases, and 18 bases lay in between. The CDR3 extends over 15 amino acids. Germline CDR1 reads SEHNR; CDR2 reads FQNEAQ (reference sequence). CDR3 DNA sequence: TGTGCCAGCAGAATCGGGGGGTACAGGTTCTATGGCTACACCTTC. Translated: CASRIGGYRFYGYTF.

This chain joins TRBV29-1 and TRBJ2-5, with D possibly matching TRBD2 (5 bases). The V and J ends lost 6 bases and 7 bases respectively, with 21 bases between them. The germline CDR1 and CDR2 sequences are SQVTM and ANQGSEA. CDR3 length: 14 residues. The chain's CDR3 is CSVTRRLGDGTQYF. The CDR3 DNA reads as TGCAGCGTAACCCGTAGACTGGGAGATGGGACCCAGTACTTC.

This sequence joins TRBV10-3 and TRBJ2-1; a possible D gene is TRBD2 (7 bases). Germline-derived CDR1 and CDR2 are ENHRY and SYGVKD. This CDR3 contains 13 residues. V lost 9 bases and J lost 9, with 18 bases in between. CDR3 protein: CAIGGALVVEQFF. For the CDR3, the DNA is TGTGCCATAGGGGGGGCCTTAGTTGTTGAGCAGTTCTTC.

The chain recombines TRBV6-5 with TRBJ1-3; D possibly corresponds to TRBD1 (5 bases). Per germline, CDR1 MNHEY and CDR2 SVGAGI. The ends were cut back, 7 bases at V and 3 bases at J, with 10 bases in the middle. The CDR3 extends over 13 amino acids. The CDR3 spells CASTATVGNTIYF. The CDR3 DNA follows: TGTGCCAGCACCGCGACAGTTGGAAACACCATATATTTT.

Of note for this clone: At the DNA level, this CDR3 is encoded by other sequences in the same sample as well. The chain couples TRBV9 to TRBJ2-7; D uncertain. Trimming removed 0 bases from V and 0 bases from J, with 10 bases in between. The CDR3 loop spans 15 amino acids. CDR1 and CDR2 from the germline V gene are SGDLS and YYNGEE. CDR3 sequence: CASSVGLESSYEQYF. The CDR3 DNA follows: TGTGCCAGCAGCGTAGGCCTGGAGAGCTCCTACGAGCAGTACTTC.

DNA of the CDR3: TGCGCCAGCAGCCTCGTCGGGGACATGAACACTGAAGCTTTCTTT. This encodes CASSLVGDMNTEAFF. The chain joins TRBV4-1 to TRBJ1-1; a weak D match, TRBD1 (6 bases). V was clipped by 4 bases and J by 0 bases, with 12 bases between them. This CDR3 has 15 amino acids. CDR1 and CDR2 from the germline V gene are MGHRA and YSYEKL.

CDR3: CASSTTAGRGQYF. The CDR3 DNA sequence: TGTGCCAGTAGCACCACGGCGGGGCGAGGGCAGTATTTT. This chain connects TRBV19 to TRBJ2-3, with TRBD2 as a possible D gene (6 bases). From germline, CDR1 is LNHDA and CDR2 SQIVND (reference sequence). Trimming stripped 6 bases from V and 11 bases from J, with 18 bases between. This CDR3 contains 13 residues.

The chain couples TRBV10-2 to TRBJ1-3; the match to TRBD1 covers 7 bases. CDR1 and CDR2 from the germline V gene are WSHSY and SAAADI. The V and J ends lost 2 bases and 1 base, in that order; junction bases with no gene match: 5. This CDR3 has 16 amino acids. CDR3 sequence (DNA): TGCGCCAGCAGTGAGCCGACAGGGTCGTCTGGAAACACCATATATTTT. Translated: CASSEPTGSSGNTIYF.

The rearrangement joins TRBV5-1 to TRBJ1-1, with TRBD1 matching 10 bases. Looked up from germline, CDR1 is SGHRS and CDR2 is YFSETQ. Germline trimming cut 0 bases from V and 5 bases from J; bases unmatched to any gene: 10. The CDR3 is 17 residues long. The CDR3 DNA reads TGCGCCAGCAGCTTGGGGGACAGGGGCCGGGGAAAGACTGAAGCTTTCTTT. The encoded protein is CASSLGDRGRGKTEAFF. The variable domain in full, with the rest retrieved from reference TRBV5-1 and TRBJ1-1, is KAGVTQTPRYLIKTRGQQVTLSCSPISGHRSVSWYQQTPGQGLQFLFEYFSETQRNKGNFPGRFSGRQFSNSRSEMNVSTLELGDSALYLCASSLGDRGRGKTEAFFGQGTRLTVV.

This clone was seen only once. The V call is TRBV6-1, the J call TRBJ2-7; 8 bases align to TRBD2. The CDR3 is made up of 15 amino acids. V dropped 4 bases and J dropped 2; count of bases not matched to a gene: 7. Germline CDR1 and CDR2: MNHNS and SASEGT. This CDR3 reads CASSAGGTSAYEQYF. For the CDR3, the DNA is TGTGCCAGCAGTGCGGGGGGGACATCGGCCTACGAGCAGTACTTC.

This clone was observed once. The chain employs TRBV7-9 and TRBJ1-1; tentatively, D is TRBD1 (5 bases). CDR3 length: 12 residues. V was shortened by 3 bases and J by 9 bases, with 11 bases between the two germline ends. Germline V gene lookup returns CDR1 SEHNR and CDR2 FQNEAQ (reference sequence). The CDR3 coding sequence is TGTGCCAGCAGCTTGGCGGGGGGGAAAGCTTTCTTT. Encoded protein: CASSLAGGKAFF.

The chain employs TRBV7-9 and TRBJ1-3, with 7 bases fitting TRBD1. This CDR3 contains 16 residues. The V and J ends lost 5 bases and 0 bases, in that order; junction bases with no gene match: 7. Germline CDR1 is SEHNR and CDR2 is FQNEAQ (reference sequence). The CDR3 DNA sequence: TGTGCCAGCAGCGCCGTTAACAGGGGCTCTGGAAACACCATATATTTT. Translated, it gives CASSAVNRGSGNTIYF.

The chain uses TRBV7-2 and TRBJ2-1, with a weak D call TRBD2 (6 bases). CDR1 is SGHTA, CDR2 FQGNSA, per germline. The CDR3 sequence is 12 residues long. V was clipped by 4 bases and J by 15 bases, with 16 bases between them. CDR3 region: CASSYAAGRGFF. The CDR3 bases are TGTGCCAGCAGCTACGCCGCGGGGAGAGGGTTCTTC.

The rearrangement joins TRBV5-5 to TRBJ2-5, with 9 bases that match TRBD2. CDR1 and CDR2 (germline): SGHKS, YYEKEE (reference sequence). V dropped 3 bases and J dropped 5; count of bases not matched to a gene: 8. The CDR3 is 15 residues long. The CDR3 DNA reads TGTGCCAGCAGCTCCAATCTAGCGGGATTTGAGACCCAGTACTTC. This encodes CASSSNLAGFETQYF.

The chain uses TRBV19 and TRBJ1-2; TRBD1 agrees at 7 bases. With V trimmed by 5 bases and J by 1 base, 7 bases remained unmatched. The germline V gene has CDR1 LNHDA and CDR2 SQIVND (reference sequence). CDR3 length: 15 amino acids. For the CDR3, the DNA is TGTGCCAGTAGTTCGGGACAGCAACTTAACTATGGCTACACCTTC. Its translation is CASSSGQQLNYGYTF. Full variable domain (rest looked up from reference TRBV19 and TRBJ1-2): DGGITQSPKYLFRKEGQNVTLSCEQNLNHDAMYWYRQDPGQGLRLIYYSQIVNDFQKGDIAEGYSVSREKKESFPLTVTSAQKNPTAFYLCASSSGQQLNYGYTFGSGTRLTVV.

V usage is TRBV30 and J usage is TRBJ2-2; D perhaps matches TRBD1 (7 bases). Germline lookup yields CDR1 GTSNPN and CDR2 SVGIG (reference sequence). The CDR3 is 14 amino acids. In DNA, the CDR3 is TGTGCGACTAGGGGGCAGAGCAACACCGGGGAGCTGTTTTTT. Translated, it gives CATRGQSNTGELFF.